These T cell receptor beta chains were read from a single sample in a study of neurological immune-mediated disorders. TCRdb independently ran MiXCR on the 5' RACE reads; one entry per CDR3 protein. This table holds some 49,000 distinct CDR3 sequences, 8% to 10% found once. The sample comprised PBMCs. These receptors all come from a woman between 40 and 55 years old in good health. Both conserved end residues are trimmed from each CDR3. Fields, in order: J gene, V gene, CDR3 protein.

>TRBJ2-5|TRBV12-3/TRBV12-4
ASGKSGVQETQY
>TRBJ2-5|TRBV15
ATSRDIGVGETQY
>TRBJ1-1|TRBV20-1
SAGRGGPNTEAF
>TRBJ2-7|TRBV20-1
SASFGRSSYEQY
>TRBJ1-6|TRBV9
ASSVGQGYSPLH
>TRBJ2-1|TRBV3-1
ANRQTGGFDEQF
>TRBJ1-4|TRBV29-1
SAWQEKLF
>TRBJ1-1|TRBV10-3
AINAGQGDEAF
>TRBJ2-7|TRBV12-3/TRBV12-4
ASSSKWDPIPYEQY
>TRBJ1-5|TRBV12-3/TRBV12-4
ASSLFGRGPNQPQH
>TRBJ2-7|TRBV5-1
ASSLASQSHTYEQY
>TRBJ1-4|TRBV7-6
ASSLEQGVGKLF
>TRBJ2-7|TRBV7-2
ASSLAGRGYEQY
>TRBJ1-5|TRBV5-1
ASSLDWGQPQH
>TRBJ1-1|TRBV7-9
ASSLVPGLTEAF
>TRBJ2-5|TRBV12-3/TRBV12-4
ASSIAQGRLGTQY
>TRBJ1-6|TRBV2
ASSELTAPSPLH
>TRBJ1-6|TRBV7-2
ASSRQEGAKNSPLH
>TRBJ2-2|TRBV25-1
ASTRQAGELF
>TRBJ2-1|TRBV27
ASSFFGIGNEQF
>TRBJ1-1|TRBV5-1
ASSLGRDTEAF
>TRBJ2-1|TRBV29-1
SLGLAGSSGWDEQF
>TRBJ1-2|TRBV4-1
ASRQNVASLNYGYT
>TRBJ2-1|TRBV12-3/TRBV12-4
ASRWTGTGEQF
>TRBJ2-5|TRBV10-3
AISDRETQY
>TRBJ2-5|TRBV10-3
AISWDRAEETLY
>TRBJ2-7|TRBV20-1
SARSPHSPRQGPYEQY
>TRBJ2-5|TRBV29-1
SVERGFQETQY
>TRBJ2-3|TRBV5-6
ASSPRGTGGLDTQY
>TRBJ2-1|TRBV25-1
ASRPPAAGGPDEQF
>TRBJ2-7|TRBV18
ATKQGLANYEQY
>TRBJ2-3|TRBV18
ASSPRPEVTADTQY
>TRBJ1-5|TRBV20-1
SALDRAFNQPQH
>TRBJ1-2|TRBV7-2
ASSSPGRKVGST
>TRBJ1-5|TRBV6-5
ASSNRGNQPQH
>TRBJ2-1|TRBV9
ASSAGQGMVDEQF
>TRBJ1-3|TRBV12-3/TRBV12-4
ASSRTGGGNTIY
>TRBJ2-7|TRBV6-1
ASSGNPGQGADEQY
>TRBJ1-5|TRBV5-6
ASSGTGGVNQPQH
>TRBJ1-5|TRBV6-2/TRBV6-3
ASSYAGLYARSNQPQH
>TRBJ1-1|TRBV10-3
AISLSGTGWAEAF
>TRBJ2-1|TRBV9
ASSALDGGYNEQF
>TRBJ2-7|TRBV7-2
ASTLRRGYITEQY
>TRBJ1-2|TRBV5-1
ASSLGRSNYGYT
>TRBJ1-2|TRBV18
ASSRAGDGYT
>TRBJ2-5|TRBV5-1
ASSSLASYQETQY
>TRBJ1-1|TRBV20-1
SARDYRQGAAEAF
>TRBJ1-5|TRBV4-2
ASSQLRSSNQPQH
>TRBJ2-1|TRBV7-2
ASSLGDGVGNEQF
>TRBJ2-7|TRBV4-3
ASSQGSSGYYEQY
>TRBJ1-4|TRBV5-1
ASSLVSLNEKLF
>TRBJ2-7|TRBV7-2
ASSLDRGRNEYY
>TRBJ2-1|TRBV27
ASSPQKSREGANEQF
>TRBJ2-1|TRBV11-2
ASSLFADLSYNEQF
>TRBJ1-1|TRBV20-1
SARDLEARDTEAF
>TRBJ1-1|TRBV29-1
SVMTAMNTEAF
>TRBJ1-2|TRBV7-2
ASSLPRASFYGYT
>TRBJ1-3|TRBV25-1
ASSDTRAGNTIY
>TRBJ2-3|TRBV27
ASSWGDRVSGTQY